The clone carrying this T cell receptor (beta chain) was detected many times. Its antigen is not identified. Clinical Activity Scores of at least 3, NOSPECS grades of at least 4 and durations under 3 months characterized ophthalmopathy patients. Diagnoses rested on clinical symptoms, serum thyroxine and TRAb, thyroid ultrasound and orbital computed tomography. These data originate in a study of T cells in Graves' hyperthyroidism and ophthalmopathy. Regarding the study as a whole: The model made its ophthalmopathy prediction, and onset followed a median roughly 6.5 months later. Ophthalmopathy and stable hyperthyroidism were separated by a 13 V-J model.

TCR beta CDR3 regions were amplified from RNA. A first-round RT-PCR of the TCR CDR3 used the HTBI primer set. Via MiXCR, TCRdb re-called the multiplex PCR reads, giving one row per CDR3 protein. Of over 500,000 distinct CDR3 sequences listed, approximately 17% were seen once; the top ten hold 17%. This receptor was obtained from a woman between 18 and 29 years old with Graves' ophthalmopathy. Input material: blood.

CDR3 bases: TGTGCCAGCAAAAACACAGATACGCAGTATTTT. It yields the protein CASKNTDTQYF. This sequence joins TRBV7-2 and TRBJ2-3; D unclear. The V gene's germline CDR1 is SGHTA and CDR2 FQGNSA. The V end lost 7 bases, the J end lost 2 bases, and 4 bases lay between the germline ends. The CDR3 contains 11 residues.